This T cell receptor beta chain was sequenced during a study of T cell clonality in common variable immunodeficiency. This clone was recorded many times. The CDR3 end falls 3 residues outside the read, so it is completed with the germline J gene. Trimming stripped 3 bases from V and 0 bases from J, with 8 bases between. The CDR3 covers 13 residues. Germline CDR1 DFQATT, CDR2 SNEGSKA (reference sequence). Repertoires were generated with immunoSEQ multiplex PCR, while TCRdb's copy carries only in-frame clones and drops some. The sample is made up of fewer than 75,000 clones, none counted only once. The chain recombines TRBV20-1 with TRBJ1-1, with D unresolved. Material: peripheral blood mononuclear cells. This receptor was taken from a person aged 18-70 years in good health. The CDR3 DNA, read in part, is TGCAGTGCTAGGGAGACTATGAACACTGAA. Its protein is CSARETMNTE. The complete CDR3 sequence is CSARETMNTEAFF.